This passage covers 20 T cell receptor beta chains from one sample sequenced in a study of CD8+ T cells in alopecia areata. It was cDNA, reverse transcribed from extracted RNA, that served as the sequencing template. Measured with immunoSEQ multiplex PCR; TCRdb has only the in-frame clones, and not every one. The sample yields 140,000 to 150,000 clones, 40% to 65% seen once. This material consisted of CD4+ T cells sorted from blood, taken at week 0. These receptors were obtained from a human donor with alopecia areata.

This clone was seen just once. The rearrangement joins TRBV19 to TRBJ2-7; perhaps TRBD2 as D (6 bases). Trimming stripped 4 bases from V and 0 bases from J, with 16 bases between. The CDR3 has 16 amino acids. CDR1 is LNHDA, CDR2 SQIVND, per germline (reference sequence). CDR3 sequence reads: CASSRTGTSSSYEQYF. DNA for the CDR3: TGTGCCAGTAGTAGGACGGGGACTTCCAGCTCCTACGAGCAGTACTTC. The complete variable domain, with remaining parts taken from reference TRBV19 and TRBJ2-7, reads DGGITQSPKYLFRKEGQNVTLSCEQNLNHDAMYWYRQDPGQGLRLIYYSQIVNDFQKGDIAEGYSVSREKKESFPLTVTSAQKNPTAFYLCASSRTGTSSSYEQYFGPGTRLTVT.

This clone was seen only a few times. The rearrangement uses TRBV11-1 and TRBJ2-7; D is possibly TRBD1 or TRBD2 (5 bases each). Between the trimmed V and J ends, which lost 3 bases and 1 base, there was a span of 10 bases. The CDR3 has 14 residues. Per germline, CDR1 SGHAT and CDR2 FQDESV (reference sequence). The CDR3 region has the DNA TGTGCCAGCAGCTTTGAGGGGCGATCCTACGAGCAGTACTTC. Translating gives CASSFEGRSYEQYF.

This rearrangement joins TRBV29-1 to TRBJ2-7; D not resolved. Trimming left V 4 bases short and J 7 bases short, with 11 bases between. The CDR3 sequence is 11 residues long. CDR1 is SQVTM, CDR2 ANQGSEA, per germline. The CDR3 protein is CSVANMDEQYF. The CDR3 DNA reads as TGCAGCGTTGCTAATATGGATGAGCAGTACTTC.

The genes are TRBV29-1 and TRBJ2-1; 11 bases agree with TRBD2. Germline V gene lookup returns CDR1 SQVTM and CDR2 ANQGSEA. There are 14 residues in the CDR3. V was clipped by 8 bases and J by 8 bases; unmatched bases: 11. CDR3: CSTAPGLAEHEQFF. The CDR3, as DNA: TGCAGCACCGCGCCGGGACTAGCGGAACATGAGCAGTTCTTC.

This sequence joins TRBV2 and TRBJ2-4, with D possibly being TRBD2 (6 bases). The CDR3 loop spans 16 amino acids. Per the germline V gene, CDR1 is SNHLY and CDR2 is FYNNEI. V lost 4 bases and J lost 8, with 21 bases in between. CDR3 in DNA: TGTGCCAGCAGTGGGGGAGGACCACCTCGTCGGGACATTCAGTACTTC. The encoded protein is CASSGGGPPRRDIQYF.

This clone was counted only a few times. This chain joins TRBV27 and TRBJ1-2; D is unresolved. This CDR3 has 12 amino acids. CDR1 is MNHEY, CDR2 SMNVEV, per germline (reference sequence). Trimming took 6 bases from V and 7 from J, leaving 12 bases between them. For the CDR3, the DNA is TGTGCCAGCAGCTCCCCCCCTGGTGGCTACACCTTC. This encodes CASSSPPGGYTF.

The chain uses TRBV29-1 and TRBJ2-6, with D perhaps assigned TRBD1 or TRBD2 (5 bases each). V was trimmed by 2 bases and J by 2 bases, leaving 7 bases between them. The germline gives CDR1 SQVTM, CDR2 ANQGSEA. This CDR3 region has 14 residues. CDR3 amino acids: CSVELGAGANVLTF. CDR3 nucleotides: TGCAGCGTTGAATTGGGGGCTGGGGCCAACGTCCTGACTTTC.

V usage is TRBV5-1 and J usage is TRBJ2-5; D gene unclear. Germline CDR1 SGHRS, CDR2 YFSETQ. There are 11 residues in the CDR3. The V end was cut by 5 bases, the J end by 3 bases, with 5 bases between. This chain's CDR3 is CASRQEETQYF. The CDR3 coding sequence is TGCGCCAGCAGGCAGGAAGAGACCCAGTACTTC.

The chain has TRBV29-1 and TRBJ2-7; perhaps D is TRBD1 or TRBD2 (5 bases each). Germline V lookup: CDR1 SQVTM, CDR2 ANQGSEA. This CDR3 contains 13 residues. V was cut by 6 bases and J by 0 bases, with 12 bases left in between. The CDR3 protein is CSVGSGGSYEQYF. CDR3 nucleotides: TGCAGCGTGGGGTCTGGGGGCTCCTACGAGCAGTACTTC.

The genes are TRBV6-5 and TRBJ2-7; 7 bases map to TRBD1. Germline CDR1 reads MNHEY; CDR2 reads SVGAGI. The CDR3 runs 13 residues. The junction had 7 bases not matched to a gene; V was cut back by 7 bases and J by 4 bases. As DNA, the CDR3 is TGTGCCAGCACCTCGGACAGGAGTTACGAGCAGTACTTC. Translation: CASTSDRSYEQYF.

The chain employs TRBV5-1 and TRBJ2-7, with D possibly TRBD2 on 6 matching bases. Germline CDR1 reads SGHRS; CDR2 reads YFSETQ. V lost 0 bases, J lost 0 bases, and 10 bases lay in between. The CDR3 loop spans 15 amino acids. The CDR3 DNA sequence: TGCGCCAGCAGCTTGGCCGGGGGAGACTCCTACGAGCAGTACTTC. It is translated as CASSLAGGDSYEQYF.

The CDR3 sequence: CASSLFYQETQYF. The CDR3 bases are TGCGCCAGCAGCTTGTTCTACCAAGAGACCCAGTACTTC. The J gene is TRBJ2-5, the V gene TRBV5-1; D not certain. V gave up 1 base and J gave up 0 bases, with 4 bases separating them. CDR3 size: 13 residues. The germline V gene encodes CDR1 SGHRS and CDR2 YFSETQ.

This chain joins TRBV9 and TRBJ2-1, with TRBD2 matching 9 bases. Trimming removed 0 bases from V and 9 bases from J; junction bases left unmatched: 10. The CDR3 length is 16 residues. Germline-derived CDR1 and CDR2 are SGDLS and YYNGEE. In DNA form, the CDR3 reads TGTGCCAGCAGCGTAGCGGGACTAGCCCCCAGCGGTGAGCAGTTCTTC. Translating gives CASSVAGLAPSGEQFF.

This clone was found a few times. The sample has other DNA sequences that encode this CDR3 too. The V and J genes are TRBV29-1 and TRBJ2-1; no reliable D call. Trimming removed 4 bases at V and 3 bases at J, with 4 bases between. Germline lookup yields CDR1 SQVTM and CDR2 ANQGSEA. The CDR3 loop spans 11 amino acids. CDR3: CSVGGYNEQFF. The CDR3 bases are TGCAGCGTTGGAGGCTACAATGAGCAGTTCTTC.

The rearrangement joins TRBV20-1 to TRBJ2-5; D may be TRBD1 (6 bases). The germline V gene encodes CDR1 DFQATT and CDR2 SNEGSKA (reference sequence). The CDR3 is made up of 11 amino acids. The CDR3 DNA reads TGCAGCGGACAGTTCCAAGAGACCCAGTACTTC. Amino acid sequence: CSGQFQETQYF.

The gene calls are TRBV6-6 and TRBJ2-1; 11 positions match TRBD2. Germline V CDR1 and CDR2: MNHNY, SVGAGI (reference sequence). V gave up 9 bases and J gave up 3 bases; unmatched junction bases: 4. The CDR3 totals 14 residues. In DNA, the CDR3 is TGTGCCAGTCACCTAGCGGGAGGCTACAATGAGCAGTTCTTC. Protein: CASHLAGGYNEQFF.

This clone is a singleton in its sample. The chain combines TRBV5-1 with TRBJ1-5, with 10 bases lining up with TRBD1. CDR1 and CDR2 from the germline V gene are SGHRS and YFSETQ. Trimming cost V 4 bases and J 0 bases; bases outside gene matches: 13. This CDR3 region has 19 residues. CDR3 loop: CASSPGDRGPRDSNQPQHF. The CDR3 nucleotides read TGCGCCAGCAGCCCCGGGGACAGGGGCCCGAGGGATAGCAATCAGCCCCAGCATTTT.

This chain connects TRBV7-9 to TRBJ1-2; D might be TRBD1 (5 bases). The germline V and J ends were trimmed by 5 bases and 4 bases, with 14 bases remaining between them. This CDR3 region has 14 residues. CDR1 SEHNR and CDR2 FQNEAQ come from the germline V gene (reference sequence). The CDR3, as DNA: TGTGCCAGCAGCCTATTGAACGGGGGCTATGGCTACACCTTC. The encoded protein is CASSLLNGGYGYTF.

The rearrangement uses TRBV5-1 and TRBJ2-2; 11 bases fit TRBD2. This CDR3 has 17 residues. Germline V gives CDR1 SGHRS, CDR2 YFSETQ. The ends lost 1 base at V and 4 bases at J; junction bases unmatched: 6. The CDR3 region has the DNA TGCGCCAGCAGCTTGAAACGGCTAGCGGGAGGCACCGGGGAGCTGTTTTTT. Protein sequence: CASSLKRLAGGTGELFF.

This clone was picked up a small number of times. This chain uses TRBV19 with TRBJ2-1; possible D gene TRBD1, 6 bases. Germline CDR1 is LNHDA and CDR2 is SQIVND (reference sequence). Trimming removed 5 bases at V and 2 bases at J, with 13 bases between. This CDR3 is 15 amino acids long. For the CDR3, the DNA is TGTGCCAGTAGTCCATCAGGGGACCCCTACAATGAGCAGTTCTTC. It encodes CASSPSGDPYNEQFF.